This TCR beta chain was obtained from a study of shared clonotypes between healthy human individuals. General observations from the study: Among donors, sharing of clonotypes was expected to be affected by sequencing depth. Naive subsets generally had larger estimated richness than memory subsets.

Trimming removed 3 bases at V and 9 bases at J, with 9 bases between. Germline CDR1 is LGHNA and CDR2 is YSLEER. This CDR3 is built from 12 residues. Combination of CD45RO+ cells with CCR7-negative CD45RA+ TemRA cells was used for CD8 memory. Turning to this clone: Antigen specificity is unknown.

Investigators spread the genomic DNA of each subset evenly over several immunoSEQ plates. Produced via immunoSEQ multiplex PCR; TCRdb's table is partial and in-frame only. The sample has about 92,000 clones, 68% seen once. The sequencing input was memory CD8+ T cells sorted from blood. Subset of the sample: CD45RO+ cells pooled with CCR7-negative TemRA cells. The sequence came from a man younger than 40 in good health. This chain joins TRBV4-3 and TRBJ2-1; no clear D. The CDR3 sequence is CASSQLGSEQFF. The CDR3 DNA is TGCGCCAGCAGCCAGCTAGGTTCTGAGCAGTTCTTC.